Below, 17 T cell receptor beta chains from the same sample are listed, as sequenced in a study of cytomegalovirus exposure and HLA in healthy donors. The table came from immunoSEQ multiplex PCR; TCRdb's copy has only in-frame clones and leaves some out. The data hold roughly 250,000 clones, with 75% to 90% observed a single time. Sequencing was carried out using PBMCs. The receptors come from a woman aged 25-40 years in good health and CMV-seropositive.

The V gene is TRBV5-1, the J gene TRBJ2-3; weak D call: TRBD2 (6 bases). The CDR3 sequence is 15 residues long. Germline V CDR1 and CDR2: SGHRS, YFSETQ. Trimming removed 0 bases from V and 2 bases from J, with 10 bases in between. CDR3 loop: CASSLERAATDTQYF. The DNA of the CDR3 is TGCGCCAGCAGCTTGGAGCGGGCTGCCACAGATACGCAGTATTTT.

V and J are TRBV5-5 and TRBJ2-7; no definite D call. V lost 3 bases to trimming and J lost 5 bases, with 21 bases between them. CDR1 and CDR2 (germline): SGHKS, YYEKEE (reference sequence). The CDR3 contains 16 residues. The CDR3 region has the DNA TGTGCCAGCAGCTCTAGTCCGGGTTTCGGTATCCACGAGCAGTACTTC. This codes for CASSSSPGFGIHEQYF. The full variable domain, its missing parts supplied by reference TRBV5-5 and TRBJ2-7, is DAGVTQSPTHLIKTRGQQVTLRCSPISGHKSVSWYQQVLGQGPQFIFQYYEKEERGRGNFPDRFSARQFPNYSSELNVNALLLGDSALYLCASSSSPGFGIHEQYFGPGTRLTVT.

This chain links TRBV5-1 with TRBJ1-2; 11 bases are a match to TRBD1. This CDR3 region has 14 residues. J lost 6 bases, V lost 3 bases, and 4 bases had no gene match. The germline CDR1 and CDR2 sequences are SGHRS and YFSETQ. CDR3 DNA sequence: TGCGCCAGCAGCTCTCAGGACAGGGGGCATGGCTACACCTTC. Its translation: CASSSQDRGHGYTF.

This chain joins TRBV6-6 and TRBJ2-7; 8 bases map to TRBD2. Looked up from germline, CDR1 is MNHNY and CDR2 is SVGAGI (reference sequence). The CDR3 covers 14 residues. V gave up 5 bases and J gave up 6 bases; unmatched junction bases: 9. CDR3 DNA sequence: TGTGCCAGCAGTAAGGGGCTAGCGGGTTCCGAGCAGTACTTC. Protein product: CASSKGLAGSEQYF.

This CDR3 reads CASSWDRGTYEQYF. CDR3 coding DNA: TGTGCCAGCAGCTGGGACAGGGGTACCTACGAGCAGTACTTC. The chain uses TRBV5-6 and TRBJ2-7, with TRBD1 matching over 10 bases. Germline lookup yields CDR1 SGHDT and CDR2 YYEEEE. The CDR3 is 14 amino acids. V shed 3 bases and J 2 bases; nucleotides not matched to a gene: 2.

The sample holds a few counts of this clone. The CDR3 loop is CASSLDRGRGYTF. CDR3 nucleotides: TGTGCCAGCAGCCTCGACCGAGGCCGGGGCTACACCTTC. The J gene is TRBJ1-2, the V gene TRBV11-2; D uncertain. Trimming removed 5 bases at V and 8 bases at J, with 15 bases between. Germline assignment: CDR1 SGHAT and CDR2 FQNNGV. There are 13 residues in the CDR3. The variable domain in full, completed from reference TRBV11-2 and TRBJ1-2, reads EAGVAQSPRYKIIEKRQSVAFWCNPISGHATLYWYQQILGQGPKLLIQFQNNGVVDDSQLPKDRFSAERLKGVDSTLKIQPAKLEDSAVYLCASSLDRGRGYTFGSGTRLTVV.

The V call is TRBV7-6, the J call TRBJ1-1; TRBD1 is a possible D gene (6 bases). The V end lost 5 bases, the J end lost 0 bases, and 10 bases lay between the germline ends. Germline-derived CDR1 and CDR2 are SGHVS and FNYEAQ. CDR3 size: 14 residues. CDR3 coding DNA: TGTGCCAGCAGCAAAGGACAGATGAACACTGAAGCTTTCTTT. It is translated as CASSKGQMNTEAFF.

The V and J genes are TRBV12-5 and TRBJ2-3; D may be TRBD2 (6 bases). CDR3 length equals 14 residues. Germline V gives CDR1 LGHNT, CDR2 FRNRAP. The germline V and J ends were trimmed by 4 bases and 8 bases, with 16 bases remaining between them. The CDR3 here is CASGYSGGRITQYF. The CDR3 DNA sequence: TGTGCTAGTGGTTATAGCGGTGGAAGAATTACGCAGTATTTT. The full variable domain, with the rest looked up from reference TRBV12-5 and TRBJ2-3, is DARVTQTPRHKVTEMGQEVTMRCQPILGHNTVFWYRQTMMQGLELLAYFRNRAPLDDSGMPKDRFSAEMPDATLATLKIQPSEPRDSAVYFCASGYSGGRITQYFGPGTRLTVL.

A few counts support this clone. The CDR3 DNA follows: TGTGCCAGCAGCTTACTGGGGACAGTCTATGGCTACACCTTC. Protein: CASSLLGTVYGYTF. The chain combines TRBV11-2 with TRBJ1-2; 7 bases are shared with TRBD1. Germline V gene data show CDR1 as SGHAT and CDR2 as FQNNGV. This CDR3 has 14 residues. V was clipped by 2 bases and J by 4 bases; unmatched bases: 4.

V gene TRBV7-9 combines with J gene TRBJ1-2; tentative D call: TRBD1 (5 bases). The CDR3 is 14 amino acids. The V end lost 6 bases, the J end lost 4 bases, and 15 bases lay between the germline ends. Germline V gene sequence: CDR1 SEHNR, CDR2 FQNEAQ (reference sequence). The DNA for the CDR3 is TGTGCCAGCAGTCACTCGACAGCGGGCTATGGCTACACCTTC. Translated: CASSHSTAGYGYTF.

This sequence joins TRBV4-1 and TRBJ2-1; D perhaps matches TRBD2 (6 bases). Trimming took off 0 bases at V and 0 bases at J, with 12 bases between the two ends. This CDR3 has 17 residues. Germline CDR1 MGHRA, CDR2 YSYEKL. CDR3 sequence (DNA): TGCGCCAGCAGCCAAGATCTTACTAGCACCTCCTACAATGAGCAGTTCTTC. Translating gives CASSQDLTSTSYNEQFF.

The genes are TRBV27 and TRBJ2-3, with TRBD2 matching over 13 bases. The CDR3 length is 16 residues. CDR1 and CDR2 from the germline V gene are MNHEY and SMNVEV (reference sequence). Losses at the gene ends were 4 bases for V and 5 bases for J; bases not matched to a gene: 6. CDR3 protein: CASSSRLAGGRDTQYF. The CDR3 nucleotides read TGTGCCAGCAGTTCTCGACTAGCGGGAGGCAGAGATACGCAGTATTTT.

This clone was detected once. The CDR3 DNA sequence: TGTGCCAGCAGTATCGGACGGAGGAAGACCCAGTACTTC. Translation: CASSIGRRKTQYF. J is TRBJ2-5 and V is TRBV27; D may be TRBD2 (5 bases). The germline gives CDR1 MNHEY, CDR2 SMNVEV (reference sequence). The ends were cut back, 5 bases at V and 6 bases at J, with 13 bases in the middle. There are 13 residues in the CDR3.

This clone was seen a single time. This chain uses TRBV19 with TRBJ2-1; 10 positions agree with TRBD2. Germline CDR1 is LNHDA and CDR2 is SQIVND (reference sequence). Unmatched junction bases numbered 2, after V lost 5 bases and J lost 1 base. The CDR3 has 15 amino acids. The CDR3 nucleotides are TGTGCCAGTAGTGGACTAGCGGCGTCCTACAATGAGCAGTTCTTC. This translates into CASSGLAASYNEQFF.

The J gene is TRBJ2-1, the V gene TRBV15; 12 bases are shared with TRBD2. V gave up 5 bases and J gave up 4 bases; unmatched junction bases: 3. The germline CDR1 and CDR2 sequences are LNHNV and YYDKDF (reference sequence). The CDR3 totals 15 residues. DNA of the CDR3: TGTGCCACCAGCCGTACTAGCGGGAGGTACAATGAGCAGTTCTTC. Protein: CATSRTSGRYNEQFF.

The rearrangement uses TRBV5-1 and TRBJ2-7; D gene ambiguous. Germline V gives CDR1 SGHRS, CDR2 YFSETQ. The CDR3 loop spans 15 amino acids. V was shortened by 0 bases and J by 0 bases, with 10 bases between the two germline ends. The DNA of the CDR3 is TGCGCCAGCAGCTTGGGTTCTCCCCGCTCCTACGAGCAGTACTTC. Translated: CASSLGSPRSYEQYF.

The chain joins TRBV19 to TRBJ1-1; tentatively, D is TRBD1 (5 bases). V was pared by 7 bases and J by 0 bases, with 9 bases between. CDR1 is LNHDA and CDR2 is SQIVND in the germline V gene (reference sequence). This CDR3 is built from 13 residues. CDR3 sequence reads: CASIGDLNTEAFF. CDR3 DNA: TGTGCCAGTATCGGGGACTTGAACACTGAAGCTTTCTTT.